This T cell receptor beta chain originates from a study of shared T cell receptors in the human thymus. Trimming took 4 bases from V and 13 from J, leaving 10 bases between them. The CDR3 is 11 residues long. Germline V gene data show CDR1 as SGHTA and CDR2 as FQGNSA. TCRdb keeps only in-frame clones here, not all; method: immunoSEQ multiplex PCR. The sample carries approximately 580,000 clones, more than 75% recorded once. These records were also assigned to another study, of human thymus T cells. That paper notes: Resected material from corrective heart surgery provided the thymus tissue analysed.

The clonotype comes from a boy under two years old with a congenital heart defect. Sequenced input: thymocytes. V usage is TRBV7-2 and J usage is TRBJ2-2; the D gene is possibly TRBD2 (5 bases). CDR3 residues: CASSYGVALFF. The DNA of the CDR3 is TGTGCCAGCAGCTACGGGGTGGCGCTGTTTTTT.